The 3 T cell receptor beta chains below all came from one sample that was sequenced in a study of a mutant IDH1 vaccine in newly diagnosed glioma. Produced via immunoSEQ multiplex PCR; TCRdb's table is partial and in-frame only. The repertoire holds around 120,000 clones, 80% seen once, with under 5.5% in the top ten. These receptors are not linked to any known antigen. Noted time point: week 11, during vaccination. Every single dose of the vaccine, 300 ug of mutant IDH1 20-mer peptide, came with topical imiquimod. The material sequenced was PBMCs, taken from a glioma patient whose treatment included an IDH1 peptide vaccine. These receptors were collected from a man in his forties with glioma.

The CDR3 bases are TGTGCCAGCAGCCCGGGGGGGGAGGGCCGAGAGACCCAGTACTTC. It encodes CASSPGGEGRETQYF. The chain joins TRBV11-3 to TRBJ2-5; the match to TRBD2 covers 8 bases. This CDR3 is built from 15 residues. Germline V gene data show CDR1 as SGHNT and CDR2 as YENEEA. V dropped 5 bases and J dropped 4; count of bases not matched to a gene: 9.

The chain joins TRBV14 to TRBJ1-1; 7 bases match TRBD1. Looked up from germline, CDR1 is SGHDN and CDR2 is FVKESK. CDR3 size: 17 residues. V shed 7 bases and J 3 bases; nucleotides not matched to a gene: 17. The CDR3: CASTLKAGGQLDTEAFF. For the CDR3, the DNA is TGTGCCAGCACCCTAAAGGCTGGGGGACAGTTGGACACTGAAGCTTTCTTT.

The J gene is TRBJ2-7, the V gene TRBV30; tentatively, D is TRBD1 or TRBD2 (5 bases each). There are 12 residues in the CDR3. Germline V gene data show CDR1 as GTSNPN and CDR2 as SVGIG (reference sequence). The V end lost 4 bases, the J end lost 4 bases, and 11 bases lay between the germline ends. CDR3 region: CAWKGTEYEQYF. The CDR3 region has the DNA TGTGCCTGGAAAGGGACCGAGTACGAGCAGTACTTC. The full variable domain, with the rest looked up from reference TRBV30 and TRBJ2-7, is SQTIHQWPATLVQPVGSPLSLECTVEGTSNPNLYWYRQAAGRGLQLLFYSVGIGQISSEVPQNLSASRPQDRQFILSSKKLLLSDSGFYLCAWKGTEYEQYFGPGTRLTVT.